Sequencing of this T cell receptor beta chain was carried out in a study of T cell responses to AZD1222 COVID-19 vaccine. Assay: immunoSEQ multiplex PCR; the TCRdb copy retains only in-frame clones and omits some. The sample includes some 84,000 clones, around 85% of them seen just once. Germline CDR1 reads SEHNR; CDR2 reads FQNEAQ (reference sequence). The V end lost 3 bases, the J end lost 0 bases, and 8 bases lay between the germline ends. The CDR3 length is 14 residues. The clonotype originates from an adult who received the AZD1222 COVID-19 vaccine. The chain recombines TRBV7-9 with TRBJ1-2; D is undetermined. The sequences come from peripheral blood, collected 28 days after the second AZD1222 dose. CDR3 DNA sequence: TGTGCCAGCAGCTTGGCGGCGACTAACTATGGCTACACCTTC. Translation: CASSLAATNYGYTF.